One and the same sample provided the 5 T cell receptor beta chains below, sequenced in a study of blood T cell repertoires in COVID-19. Only in-frame clones appear in the TCRdb table, and some are missing; sequencing was by immunoSEQ multiplex PCR. The sample has approximately 350,000 clones, around 83% seen once. The sample was peripheral blood. Receptors were obtained from a man aged 25 to 40 with active or convalescent COVID-19.

The J gene is TRBJ1-1, the V gene TRBV19; a weak D match, TRBD1 (6 bases). The CDR3 runs 14 residues. V was clipped by 3 bases and J by 4 bases, with 12 bases between them. Germline V gives CDR1 LNHDA, CDR2 SQIVND (reference sequence). This CDR3 reads CASSIGRGRTEAFF. The CDR3 DNA sequence: TGTGCCAGTAGTATCGGCAGGGGACGCACTGAAGCTTTCTTT.

The rearrangement joins TRBV6-5 to TRBJ2-7; 8 nucleotides line up with TRBD2. Germline V gene lookup returns CDR1 MNHEY and CDR2 SVGAGI. Losses at the gene ends were 8 bases for V and 2 bases for J; bases not matched to a gene: 11. This CDR3 comprises 15 residues. CDR3 sequence (DNA): TGTGCCAGCCACCGGGGGGGAGTTAAGCCCTACGAGCAGTACTTC. Its translation is CASHRGGVKPYEQYF.

This clone has more than one count but fewer than ten. The V gene is TRBV29-1, the J gene TRBJ1-1; a possible D gene is TRBD1 (5 bases). The length of the CDR3 is 13 residues. Trimming removed 7 bases from V and 1 base from J, with 13 bases in between. Germline values: CDR1 SQVTM, CDR2 ANQGSEA. The CDR3 DNA is TGCAGCGGGGGCTTAAGCGCGAACACTGAAGCTTTCTTT. Encoded protein: CSGGLSANTEAFF.

The chain uses TRBV30 and TRBJ1-1; D is possibly TRBD1 (5 bases). The CDR3 contains 13 residues. Per germline, CDR1 GTSNPN and CDR2 SVGIG (reference sequence). V lost 2 bases, J lost 4 bases, and 11 bases lay in between. The CDR3 coding sequence is TGTGCCTGGAGTCAGGGAATGAGCACTGAAGCTTTCTTT. It encodes CAWSQGMSTEAFF.

V gene TRBV28 combines with J gene TRBJ2-3, with a tentative D call TRBD1 (6 bases). The CDR3 is 14 residues long. Germline lookup yields CDR1 MDHEN and CDR2 SYDVKM. V was clipped by 3 bases and J by 5 bases, with 12 bases between them. The chain's CDR3 is CASSLDTGLDTQYF. CDR3 sequence (DNA): TGTGCCAGCAGTTTGGATACAGGGTTAGATACGCAGTATTTT. Based on the CDR3 plus reference TRBV28 and TRBJ2-3, the full variable domain is DVKVTQSSRYLVKRTGEKVFLECVQDMDHENMFWYRQDPGLGLRLIYFSYDVKMKEKGDIPEGYSVSREKKERFSLILESASTNQTSMYLCASSLDTGLDTQYFGPGTRLTVL.